Listed below are T cell receptor beta chains from one sample, sequenced in a study of cytomegalovirus exposure and HLA in healthy donors. Measured with immunoSEQ multiplex PCR; TCRdb has only the in-frame clones, and not every one. Among 80,000 to 90,000 clones, 65% to 85% were seen once, and the ten largest hold roughly 2.5%. Sequenced: PBMCs. The receptors originated from a man aged 25 to 40 in good health and CMV-seronegative. CDR3s include the opening cysteine and the closing phenylalanine or tryptophan. The D gene is left open where the match is weak. Expanded clones are given a class, and other clones once, few, many or no size at all.

D,size,J,V,DNA,CDR3
NA,few,TRBJ1-6,TRBV6-1,TGTGCCAGCAGTGAAGCGTTCTTACCTACAGGGTCAATAGGTTCACCCCTCCACTTT,CASSEAFLPTGSIGSPLHF
TRBD2,few,TRBJ2-1,TRBV29-1,TGCAGCGCCCCAGACGGGACTAGCTGGGTGGGCTCCTACAATGAGCAGTTCTTC,CSAPDGTSWVGSYNEQFF
NA,few,TRBJ2-7,TRBV10-3,TGTGCCATCAGTGAGTGGGGAGCAGAGCAGTACTTC,CAISEWGAEQYF
NA,NA,TRBJ1-4,TRBV30,TGTGCCTGGAACCCGCAGGAACGGGGGGAAAAACTGTTTTTT,CAWNPQERGEKLFF
NA,few,TRBJ1-6,TRBV5-1,TGCGCCAGCAGCTTGGCTGGTAGCTCCTATAATTCACCCCTCCACTTT,CASSLAGSSYNSPLHF
NA,NA,TRBJ1-6,TRBV4-1,TGCGCCAGCAGCCAAGATTGGGAGGGGTTGGATTCACCCCTCCACTTT,CASSQDWEGLDSPLHF
TRBD1,few,TRBJ1-2,TRBV6-4,TGTGCCAGCAGTCTGGAATCAGGGGGCGGCTACACCTTC,CASSLESGGGYTF
NA,NA,TRBJ1-2,TRBV7-2,TGTGCCAGCAGCCAATCGGAGGGTGAACTTTATGGCTACACCTTC,CASSQSEGELYGYTF
TRBD1,once,TRBJ2-5,TRBV7-9,TGTGCCAGCAGCTTAAGAGGACAGGGGAAAGAGACCCAGTACTTC,CASSLRGQGKETQYF
NA,NA,TRBJ2-7,TRBV7-9,TGTGCCAGCAGCTTAGTCCAAGGACAGTCCTACGAGCAGTACTTC,CASSLVQGQSYEQYF
NA,once,TRBJ1-3,TRBV19,TGTGCCAGCTCGAACCCCTGGGGCGGAAACACCATATATTTT,CASSNPWGGNTIYF
NA,NA,TRBJ2-7,TRBV14,TGTGCCAGCAGCCAACCGACAGAGCAGTACTTC,CASSQPTEQYF
NA,NA,TRBJ2-5,TRBV7-2,TGTGCCATTTGGGCGGGATCGGGGACCCAGTACTTC,CAIWAGSGTQYF
NA,NA,TRBJ1-2,TRBV5-1,TGCGCCAGCAGCCCTGCATCCGGGATCGGCTACACCTTC,CASSPASGIGYTF
TRBD1,NA,TRBJ2-3,TRBV2,TGTGCCAGCAGTGAAACAGGGGGCGCCGCAGATACGCAGTATTTT,CASSETGGAADTQYF
TRBD1,once,TRBJ1-4,TRBV7-9,TGTGCCAGCAGCTTACAGGCAGGGGGAGGTGAAAAACTGTTTTTT,CASSLQAGGGEKLFF
TRBD1,NA,TRBJ1-2,TRBV5-1,TGCGCCAGCAAATTACCGGGACAGGGCTATGGCTACACCTTC,CASKLPGQGYGYTF
TRBD2,NA,TRBJ2-1,TRBV9,TGTGCCAGCAGCGCCCTTAGCGGGGGGGCCGGGAATGAGCAGTTCTTC,CASSALSGGAGNEQFF
TRBD1,NA,TRBJ1-2,TRBV27,TGTGCCAGCAGTTTTTCAACCGGGACAGAAGGCTACACCTTC,CASSFSTGTEGYTF
NA,NA,TRBJ1-6,TRBV2,TGTGCCAGCAGAGCGGACGGCAGCTCCTATAATTCACCCCTCCACTTT,CASRADGSSYNSPLHF
NA,NA,TRBJ1-5,TRBV15,TGTGCCACCAGCAGAGATCCAGGACAACTGAATCAGCCCCAGCATTTT,CATSRDPGQLNQPQHF
TRBD1,NA,TRBJ2-2,TRBV30,TGTGCCTGGACCGACGACAGGGATAACACCGGGGAGCTGTTTTTT,CAWTDDRDNTGELFF
TRBD1,NA,TRBJ2-1,TRBV28,TGTGCCAGCAGTCCCCGGGGACAGGGAAGGAATGAGCAGTTCTTC,CASSPRGQGRNEQFF
NA,NA,TRBJ1-1,TRBV4-1,TGCGCCAGCAGCCAAGACAGCCGTCTGGTGAGGACTGAAGCTTTCTTT,CASSQDSRLVRTEAFF
TRBD1,once,TRBJ2-3,TRBV19,TGTGCCAGTAGTATACGAACAGGGGCAGATACGCAGTATTTT,CASSIRTGADTQYF
NA,NA,TRBJ1-3,TRBV5-4,TGTGCCAGCAGCTTGCCGGGGAAGGCTGGAAACACCATATATTTT,CASSLPGKAGNTIYF
TRBD1,few,TRBJ1-1,TRBV5-1,TGCGCCAGCAGCCTTGGACAGGCCAACCCCTGGGACACTGAAGCTTTCTTT,CASSLGQANPWDTEAFF
NA,NA,TRBJ2-1,TRBV7-9,TGTGCCAGCAGCCGCCCTAGCGATACTTACAATGAGCAGTTCTTC,CASSRPSDTYNEQFF
NA,NA,TRBJ1-2,TRBV6-5,TGTGCCAGCAGTCGGACAGTCCGATATGGCTACACCTTC,CASSRTVRYGYTF
NA,NA,TRBJ2-6,TRBV30,TGTGCCTGGAGTGCCCCCTTGGGACTGACCAACGTCCTGACTTTC,CAWSAPLGLTNVLTF
TRBD1,NA,TRBJ2-5,TRBV7-2,TGTGCCAGCAGGGCGGGACAGGCACAAGAGACCCAGTACTTC,CASRAGQAQETQYF
NA,NA,TRBJ2-7,TRBV7-2,TGTGCCAGCAGCCCCTACAGGGCAAGCTCCTACGAGCAGTACTTC,CASSPYRASSYEQYF
NA,NA,TRBJ1-4,TRBV13,TGTGCCAGCAACTCGGGGAGGATGGTTGGAAAACTGTTTTTT,CASNSGRMVGKLFF
NA,NA,TRBJ1-2,TRBV6-1,TGTGCCAGCAGGTCCCTGACAGGCGGATATGGCTACACCTTC,CASRSLTGGYGYTF
NA,NA,TRBJ1-2,TRBV6-6,TGTGCCAGCAGTCACCGGGACTCCTATGGCTACACCTTC,CASSHRDSYGYTF
NA,NA,TRBJ2-7,TRBV15,TGTGCCACCAGCACCCGCCAGAAGATTTACGAGCAGTACTTC,CATSTRQKIYEQYF
TRBD1,NA,TRBJ1-2,TRBV7-2,TGTGCCAGCAGCTCACGGCTCGAGGGACAGGGTAGAGGAGACTACACCTTC,CASSSRLEGQGRGDYTF
TRBD1,NA,TRBJ1-5,TRBV7-9,TGTGCCAGCAGCTTAGGGACAGGGGGCGTTTCGGGCAATCAGCCCCAGCATTTT,CASSLGTGGVSGNQPQHF
NA,once,TRBJ1-2,TRBV5-4,TGTGCCAGCAGCTTCGTGGGTGAGGCGGGCTACACCTTC,CASSFVGEAGYTF
NA,NA,TRBJ2-7,TRBV6-6,TGTGCCAGCAGTTACTCGATTTTGAGGTCCGAGCAGTACTTC,CASSYSILRSEQYF
TRBD1,once,TRBJ1-5,TRBV6-5,TGTGCCAGCAGTCGGACAGGCAGCAATCAGCCCCAGCATTTT,CASSRTGSNQPQHF
NA,NA,TRBJ2-7,TRBV4-3,TGCGCCAGCAGCCAAGGTCGGGAGCCTTTCTACGAGCAGTACTTC,CASSQGREPFYEQYF
NA,NA,TRBJ1-1,TRBV30,TGTGCCTGGAGACCGGGATGGACTGAAGCTTTCTTT,CAWRPGWTEAFF
NA,NA,TRBJ1-1,TRBV7-3,TGTGCCAGCAGCTTAAGTGGACAGAGGTGGTTGGCCACTGAAGCTTTCTTT,CASSLSGQRWLATEAFF
NA,NA,TRBJ2-5,TRBV9,TGTGCCAGCAGCTCTGGACTGCTCGGGTCCCAGTACTTC,CASSSGLLGSQYF